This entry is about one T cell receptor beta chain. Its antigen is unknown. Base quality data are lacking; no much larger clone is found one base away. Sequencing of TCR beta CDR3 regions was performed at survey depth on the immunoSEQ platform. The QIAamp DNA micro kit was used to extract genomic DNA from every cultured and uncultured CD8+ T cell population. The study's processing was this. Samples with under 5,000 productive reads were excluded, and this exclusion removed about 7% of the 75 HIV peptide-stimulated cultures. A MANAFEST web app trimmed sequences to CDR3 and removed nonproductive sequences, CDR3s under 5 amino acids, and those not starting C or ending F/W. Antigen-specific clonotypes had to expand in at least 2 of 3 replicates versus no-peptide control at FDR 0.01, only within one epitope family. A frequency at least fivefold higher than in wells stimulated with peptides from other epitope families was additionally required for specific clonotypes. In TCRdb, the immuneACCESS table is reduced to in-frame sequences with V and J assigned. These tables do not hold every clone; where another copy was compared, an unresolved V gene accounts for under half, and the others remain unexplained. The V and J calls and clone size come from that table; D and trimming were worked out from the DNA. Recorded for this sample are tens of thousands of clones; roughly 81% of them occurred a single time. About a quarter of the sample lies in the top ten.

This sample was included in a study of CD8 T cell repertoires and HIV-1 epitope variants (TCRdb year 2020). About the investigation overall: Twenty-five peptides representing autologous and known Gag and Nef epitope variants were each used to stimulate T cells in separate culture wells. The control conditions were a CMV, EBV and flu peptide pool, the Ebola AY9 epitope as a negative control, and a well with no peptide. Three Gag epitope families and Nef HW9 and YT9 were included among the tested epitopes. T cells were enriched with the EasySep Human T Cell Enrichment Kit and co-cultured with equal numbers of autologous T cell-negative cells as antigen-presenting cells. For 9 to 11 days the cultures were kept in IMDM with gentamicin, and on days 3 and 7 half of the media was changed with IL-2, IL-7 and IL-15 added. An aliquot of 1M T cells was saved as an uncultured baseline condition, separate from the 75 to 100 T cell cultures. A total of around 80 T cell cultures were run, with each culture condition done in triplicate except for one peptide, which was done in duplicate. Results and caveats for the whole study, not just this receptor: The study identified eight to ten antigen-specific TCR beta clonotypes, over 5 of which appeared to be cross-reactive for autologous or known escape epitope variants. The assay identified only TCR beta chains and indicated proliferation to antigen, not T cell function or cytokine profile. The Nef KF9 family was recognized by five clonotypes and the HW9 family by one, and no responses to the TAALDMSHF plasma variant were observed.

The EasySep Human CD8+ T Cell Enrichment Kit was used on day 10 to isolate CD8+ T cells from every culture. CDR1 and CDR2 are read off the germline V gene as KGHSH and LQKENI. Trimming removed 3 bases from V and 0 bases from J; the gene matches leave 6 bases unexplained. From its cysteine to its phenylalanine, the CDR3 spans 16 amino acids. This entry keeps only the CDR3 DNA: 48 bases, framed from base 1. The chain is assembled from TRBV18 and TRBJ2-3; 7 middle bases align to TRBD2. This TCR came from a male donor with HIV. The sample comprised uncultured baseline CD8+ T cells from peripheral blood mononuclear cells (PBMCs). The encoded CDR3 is CASSPGAGRSTDTQYF. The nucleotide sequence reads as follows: TGTGCCAGCTCACCCGGAGCGGGGCGAAGCACAGATACGCAGTATTTT. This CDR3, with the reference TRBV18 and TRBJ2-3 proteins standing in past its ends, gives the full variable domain NAGVMQNPRHLVRRRGQEARLRCSPMKGHSHVYWYRQLPEEGLKFMVYLQKENIIDESGMPKERFSAEFPKEGPSILRIQQVVRGDSAAYFCASSPGAGRSTDTQYFGPGTRLTVL.